The T cell receptor (beta chain) described here comes from a study of low-dose radiotherapy and immunotherapy resistance in tumors (dated by TCRdb to the early 2020s). Some background on the complete study: In Cohort 1, each fraction delivered 0.5 Gy every 2 weeks, and the prescribed total PTV dose was 6.5 Gy. In Cohort 2, 1 Gy per fraction was delivered every two weeks, for a total of 13 Gy over 26 weeks. Patients were given nivolumab as a 240 mg flat dose every two weeks and ipilimumab at 1 mg/kg every six weeks, with both drugs delivered intravenously. Cyclophosphamide 200 mg/m2 was administered intravenously every two weeks, one day before each radiation and immunotherapy administration. Starting on cycle 1 day 1, patients took 300 mg of aspirin by mouth once a day for four cycles. Trial participants were not randomized into treatment groups. Eight patients were included in the translational analysis, namely three from the first dose cohort plus the first five from the second dose cohort.

The instrument was an Illumina HiSeq 2500. First-strand cDNA was synthesized using Superscript III and a set of TRAV- and TRBV-specific primers, so that both TCRalpha and TCRbeta chains were covered. A roughly 18-cycle PCR with Phusion amplified the TCRs, pairing a constant-region primer with the adapter that was attached to the V primers. The MessageAmp II aRNA Amplification Kit was used to amplify the isolated mRNA, with in vitro transcription run for 15 to 20 hours at 37 degrees C. The Dynabeads mRNA DIRECT Purification Kit was used to isolate mRNA for TCR sequencing. Indexed Illumina adapters were added in a second Phusion PCR of 20 to 25 cycles, after which AMPure XP beads were used to purify the products. Processing in the source paper ran as follows. Using custom Perl scripts, TCR sequences encoding the same protein were pooled, out-of-frame sequences were removed, and the abundance of each clonotype was computed. Any TCR sequence backed by just one read was left out of the analysis. Repertoire metrics included Shannon entropy, Gini index, clonality, richness, and frequency of TCRs shared between repertoires. Through fastp at Q25 and MiXCR, TCRdb rebuilt clones from the public reads, retaining in-frame beta chains. CDR3 protein duplicates are merged, each entry listing the most common genes and DNA. The authors' filters were not applied to this entry. This sample gives 100,000 or so distinct CDR3 sequences in total; around 21% of them show up just once. Over 4% of the sample is in the top ten clones.

Including the terminal cysteine and phenylalanine, the CDR3 comprises 21 residues. Only the CDR3 region is kept as DNA, spanning 63 bases read in frame from base 1. Trimming removed 2 bases from V and 4 bases from J; the gene matches leave 20 bases unexplained. Taken from the germline V gene, the CDR1 and CDR2 loops are MNHEY and SVGEGT. This clonotype was seen only a few times. This clone's antigen is unknown. Base qualities are not at hand, and no much larger clone is one base apart. Explained via the paper, the time point label denotes: after trial treatment. The label giving this sample's treatment or condition can be read as: LDRT plus nivolumab, ipilimumab, low-dose cyclophosphamide and aspirin (RACIN trial). The donors came from RACIN, which was a single-arm phase I dose-escalation trial that paired nivolumab and ipilimumab with aspirin, low-dose cyclophosphamide and low-dose radiotherapy. Eligible patients had advanced, TIL-negative solid tumors.

The source material was PBMCs, sampled after low-dose radiotherapy plus immunotherapy. This sequence uses TRBV6-2 or TRBV6-3 and TRBJ2-3; 11 bases in the middle match TRBD2. The TCR sequence derives from a male donor with prostate cancer. The sequenced DNA: TGTGCCAGCAGTTACCCCCCCGGACGACTACATAGCGGGGGGGCCGCAGATACGCAGTATTTT. Its protein reads: CASSYPPGRLHSGGAADTQYF.